This record concerns one T cell receptor beta chain sequence. This clone has more than one count but fewer than ten. No antigen is known for it. No base quality values were provided; no much bigger clone lies one nucleotide off. TCRbeta CDR3 regions were amplified from genomic DNA by means of the immunoSEQ Assay, a bias-controlled multiplex PCR. For the original study's pipeline: The number of nucleated cells in each sample was estimated by amplification of reference gene primers within the assay. To quantify the absolute abundance of each unique TCRbeta CDR3 rearrangement, sequence reads were collapsed and filtered. Productive Simpson clonality was computed per sample as the square root of Simpson's diversity index over productive rearrangements. This is the immuneACCESS table as TCRdb keeps it, with only in-frame sequences that have V and J called. A part of the clones is gone; compared with another copy, unresolved V genes explain less than half, and the rest is unexplained. Clone size and the V and J calls come from that table; the DNA yielded D and trimming. For this sample the table gives roughly 250,000 clones, of which approximately 85% were detected only once. The top ten constitute 0.87% of the sample.

This sample is drawn from a study of blood T cell repertoires in COVID-19 (TCRdb year 2020). About the investigation overall: Samples from collaborators originated in the United States, Italy and Spain and spanned both the acute and convalescent phases of COVID-19. The prospective study material was composed of cDNA or gDNA derived from T cells, B-cell-depleted T cells, or PBMCs. The dataset comprised deeply sampled blood TCRbeta repertoires from subjects exposed to, actively infected with, or recovered from COVID-19. The repertoires were released in a freely available public database intended as a resource for research on the immune response to SARS-CoV-2. Samples were obtained from the ongoing ImmuneRACE study (first 160 participants) and from over a thousand subjects provided by 6 global collaborators. Sample metadata almost always included a de-identified subject ID, COVID-19 status, age in years and sex. Where available, HLA class I and class II types were obtained from metadata supplied by the sample provider rather than from assay-based typing. On the study overall, not on this receptor specifically: The quantity of clinical and demographic metadata differed by source and by participant and was supplied without curation.

Sequences MDHEN (CDR1) and SYDVKM (CDR2) are obtained from the germline V gene. The junction carries 3 bases between V and J, which are trimmed by 6 bases and 0 bases respectively. Measured from the cysteine to the phenylalanine, the CDR3 is 12 residues long. Only the CDR3 DNA is retained, 36 bases long and in frame from the first base. In Seattle, one collaborating source enrolled patients while the infection was active and tracked those patients longitudinally over the course of disease. Each collaborating institution followed its own protocols to collect whole blood in K2EDTA tubes. Collaborator samples were shipped for TCRbeta analysis as frozen whole blood, isolated PBMCs, or DNA extracted from either sample type.

This receptor was taken from a human donor with COVID-19, enrolled during active disease. The donor label of this sample is uncertain. The chain was built from TRBV28 and TRBJ1-5; a confident D gene designation cannot be given. The sequencing sample was made of peripheral blood. The CDR3: CASSISNQPQHF. The DNA reads TGTGCCAGCAGCATTAGCAATCAGCCCCAGCATTTT.